This T cell receptor beta chain was recovered during a study of T-cell memory formation after mild COVID-19. TCRdb independently ran MiXCR on the 5' RACE reads; one entry per CDR3 protein. The data hold 140,000 to 150,000 distinct CDR3 sequences, with 19% observed a single time. This clonotype was picked up a small number of times. This sequence was found in an adult woman who had mild COVID-19 (a few samples of this study predate the infection). Cell type and time point are not known. Specimen: PBMCs or a T cell subset sorted from them (not recorded which).

The CDR3 sequence: CSARDGRGREQFF. The CDR3 DNA is TGCAGTGCTAGAGATGGAAGGGGCAGGGAGCAGTTCTTC. This chain uses TRBV20-1 with TRBJ2-1, with D possibly TRBD1 on 5 matching bases. This CDR3 comprises 13 residues. Trimming left V 0 bases short and J 10 bases short, with 13 bases between. Germline V gene lookup returns CDR1 DFQATT and CDR2 SNEGSKA (reference sequence).